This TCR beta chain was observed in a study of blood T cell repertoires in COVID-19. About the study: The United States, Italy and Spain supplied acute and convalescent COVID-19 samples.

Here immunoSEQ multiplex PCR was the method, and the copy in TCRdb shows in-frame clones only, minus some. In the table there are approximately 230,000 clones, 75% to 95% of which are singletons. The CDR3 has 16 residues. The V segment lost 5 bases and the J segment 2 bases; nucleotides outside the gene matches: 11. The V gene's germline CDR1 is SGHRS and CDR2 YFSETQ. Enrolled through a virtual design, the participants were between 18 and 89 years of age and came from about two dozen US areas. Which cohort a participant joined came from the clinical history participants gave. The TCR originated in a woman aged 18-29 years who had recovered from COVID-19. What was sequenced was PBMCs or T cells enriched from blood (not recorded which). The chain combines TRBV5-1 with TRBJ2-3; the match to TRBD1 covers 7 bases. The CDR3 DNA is TGCGCCAGCAGAACTGGACAGGAGGTATACACAGATACGCAGTATTTT. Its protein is CASRTGQEVYTDTQYF.